This T cell receptor beta chain was documented in a study of T cell repertoires in cytomegalovirus infection. Study in general: Indicated by public TCR beta signatures were CMV infection and matching HLA type.

This clonotype appeared once. TCRdb redid the calling of the reads with MiXCR, one entry per CDR3 protein. The sample records more than 650,000 distinct CDR3 sequences, 35% to 45% being singletons. Looked up from germline, CDR1 is LNHNV and CDR2 is YYDKDF (reference sequence). With 1 base removed from V and 2 bases from J, the gap between germline ends came to 11 bases. This CDR3 has 15 amino acids. The rearrangement joins TRBV15 to TRBJ1-1; weak D call: TRBD1 (6 bases). This sequence was found in a human donor in good health (CMV status not recorded). Some clones in this sample may be carry-over from other donors' samples. Source material: PBMCs. The CDR3 region has the DNA TGTGCCACCAGCAGAGTAGGGGGACCCAACACTGAAGCTTTCTTT. Its translation is CATSRVGGPNTEAFF.